This is a list of T cell receptor beta chains from one sample in a study of blood T cell repertoires in COVID-19. Here immunoSEQ multiplex PCR was the method, and the copy in TCRdb shows in-frame clones only, minus some. The sample lists about 45,000 clones; 75% to 90% were seen once. The material sequenced was peripheral blood. Every receptor here comes from a woman older than 75 in a cohort sampled during active or convalescent COVID-19. Both conserved end residues are part of each CDR3. D genes are given only for firm matches. For some rows the clone size is stated as once, few or many, or as a class when expanded; others skip it.

j_call,v_call,d_call,clone_size,cdr3_nt,cdr3_aa
TRBJ1-5,TRBV2,-,-,TGTGCCAGCAGTCTCCGAGGAATTCAGCCCCAGCATTTT,CASSLRGIQPQHF
TRBJ2-1,TRBV6-1,TRBD2,-,TGTGCCAGCAGTGAACTGGCGGGGGGAGGTGAGCAGTTCTTC,CASSELAGGGEQFF
TRBJ2-3,TRBV3-1/TRBV3-2,-,-,TGTGCCAGCAGCCAAAAGTCATTTGCGCCGGATACGCAGTATTTT,CASSQKSFAPDTQYF
TRBJ1-5,TRBV18,-,once,TGTGCCAGCTCACCAGCCGGGAACAATCAGCCCCAGCATTTT,CASSPAGNNQPQHF
TRBJ1-2,TRBV11-3,-,-,TGTGCCAGCAGCTTAGGAGTCTATGGCTACACCTTC,CASSLGVYGYTF
TRBJ1-1,TRBV29-1,-,-,TGCAGCGCCACCCCTGGGAGGTACACTGAAGCTTTCTTT,CSATPGRYTEAFF
TRBJ2-5,TRBV7-6,TRBD2,-,TGTGCCAGCAGCTATACGGGGACTAGCGGTGAGACCCAGTACTTC,CASSYTGTSGETQYF
TRBJ2-3,TRBV4-2,TRBD1,-,TGTGCCAGCAGCCACAAGGGATCAACAGGGGGGACAGATACGCAGTATTTT,CASSHKGSTGGTDTQYF
TRBJ1-2,TRBV2,-,-,TGTGCCAGCAGTGACAGAACTATAGCTAACTATGGCTACACCTTC,CASSDRTIANYGYTF
TRBJ2-2,TRBV9,-,-,TGTGCCAGCAGCGTAGGGGTGGTAAACCAGGTGTACACCGGGGAGCTGTTTTTT,CASSVGVVNQVYTGELFF
TRBJ2-1,TRBV11-3,-,-,TGTGCCAGCAGCTCCCCGGTATTCAATGAGCAGTTCTTC,CASSSPVFNEQFF
TRBJ2-7,TRBV6-5,-,-,TGTGCCAGCAGTTACGGCGGGGCCTCCTACGAGCAGTACTTC,CASSYGGASYEQYF
TRBJ2-1,TRBV6-2/TRBV6-3,-,-,TGTGCCAGCCGCCCCACCCAGTACGTATCCAATGAGCAGTTCTTC,CASRPTQYVSNEQFF
TRBJ2-7,TRBV12-3/TRBV12-4,TRBD1,-,TGTGCCAGCACTCCCCAGGACAGGTACGAGCAGTACTTC,CASTPQDRYEQYF
TRBJ1-4,TRBV6-5,-,-,TGTGCCAGCAGTTACGGCCGGCGGGGAACTAATGAAAAACTGTTTTTT,CASSYGRRGTNEKLFF
TRBJ2-7,TRBV4-1,-,-,TGCGCCAGCAGACGAGACCGGGGGGCTGCCTACGAGCAGTACTTC,CASRRDRGAAYEQYF
TRBJ2-3,TRBV5-1,-,few,TGCGCCAGCAGCTTGTACGTTAGCGCAGATACGCAGTATTTT,CASSLYVSADTQYF
TRBJ1-1,TRBV3-1/TRBV3-2,TRBD1,-,TGTGCCAGCAACCGACAGGGGAACACTGAAGCTTTCTTT,CASNRQGNTEAFF
TRBJ2-3,TRBV4-3,-,-,TGCGCCAGCAGCCAAGCTAGCGCCCGCACAGATACGCAGTATTTT,CASSQASARTDTQYF
TRBJ1-2,TRBV5-6,TRBD1,-,TGTGCCAGCAGCTCCCGGACAGGGCATGGCTACACCTTC,CASSSRTGHGYTF
TRBJ1-4,TRBV10-3,TRBD1,-,TGTGCCATCATATGGGACAGGGGTTGGGATTATGAAAAACTGTTTTTT,CAIIWDRGWDYEKLFF
TRBJ2-5,TRBV5-1,-,-,TGCGCCAGCAGCTTGGATTTGGGGCCGGGGACCCAGTACTTC,CASSLDLGPGTQYF
TRBJ2-3,TRBV11-3,-,-,TGTGCCAGCAGCTTGGCGGGGAGCACAGATACGCAGTATTTT,CASSLAGSTDTQYF
TRBJ2-1,TRBV2,TRBD2,-,TGTGCCAGCAAAGCGGGAGGAAGCTCCTACAATGAGCAGTTCTTC,CASKAGGSSYNEQFF
TRBJ1-2,TRBV7-9,TRBD1,-,TGTGCCAGCAGCCGCGGACAGGGAACGTTCTATGGCTACACCTTC,CASSRGQGTFYGYTF
TRBJ1-6,TRBV4-3,TRBD1,-,TGCGCCAGCAGCCCGGGACAGACTTATAATTCACCCCTCCACTTT,CASSPGQTYNSPLHF
TRBJ1-2,TRBV7-2,-,-,TGTGCCAGCAGCCCCGACAGGAACTATGGCTACACCTTC,CASSPDRNYGYTF
TRBJ2-3,TRBV5-1,TRBD2,-,TGCGCCAGCAGCTTGGTCGGGACTAGAGGCCTCGATACGCAGTATTTT,CASSLVGTRGLDTQYF
TRBJ1-1,TRBV9,-,-,TGTGCCAGCAGCGGCTTACAGGGGAACACTGAAGCTTTCTTT,CASSGLQGNTEAFF
TRBJ1-2,TRBV5-5,-,-,TGTGCCAGCAGACCCCAAGGGGCGCGTGATAGTGGCTACACCTTC,CASRPQGARDSGYTF
TRBJ1-2,TRBV10-3,-,few,TGTGCCATCAGTGGGGAGGGGCGCTTGAACGATGGCTACACCTTC,CAISGEGRLNDGYTF
TRBJ1-1,TRBV11-3,-,-,TGTGCCAGCAGTCCTAATAATGGGGGGGCTGCTGAAGCTTTCTTT,CASSPNNGGAAEAFF
TRBJ1-5,TRBV19,-,-,TGTGCCAGTAGCCTAGGAGGAGGCAGAGCCAGCAATCAGCCCCAGCATTTT,CASSLGGGRASNQPQHF
TRBJ2-7,TRBV5-6,TRBD2,-,TGTGCCAGCAGCCCGCGGCTAGCGGGAGGGCGTCGCGAGCAGTACTTC,CASSPRLAGGRREQYF
TRBJ1-1,TRBV18,-,-,TGTGCCAGCTCACCGGCTGAGAACACTGAAGCTTTCTTT,CASSPAENTEAFF
TRBJ1-1,TRBV18,-,-,TGTGCCAGCTCACCACGGCAGGGAGGCGACACTGAAGCTTTCTTT,CASSPRQGGDTEAFF
TRBJ2-1,TRBV5-1,-,-,TGCGCCAGCAGCTCATCCGCCCTATCCTACAATGAGCAGTTCTTC,CASSSSALSYNEQFF
TRBJ2-7,TRBV4-3,TRBD1,few,TGCGCCAGCAGCCAAGATTCTAGGACAGGGACCGAGCAGTACTTC,CASSQDSRTGTEQYF
TRBJ1-5,TRBV6-2/TRBV6-3,-,-,TGTGCCAGCAGTTACCCCAGGGCCGGAGATCAGCCCCAGCATTTT,CASSYPRAGDQPQHF
TRBJ2-1,TRBV19,-,-,TGTGCCAGTAGGACAGGAGCCTACAATGAGCAGTTCTTC,CASRTGAYNEQFF
TRBJ2-2,TRBV9,TRBD2,-,TGTGCCAGCAGCTTTCGACTAGCGGGGAACACCGGGGAGCTGTTTTTT,CASSFRLAGNTGELFF
TRBJ2-3,TRBV19,TRBD2,once,TGTGCCAGTAGTAGACCAGCGGGAGTAGCAGATACGCAGTATTTT,CASSRPAGVADTQYF